Below, 14 T cell receptor beta chains from the same sample are listed, as sequenced in a study of T cells in Graves' hyperthyroidism and ophthalmopathy. TCR beta CDR3 regions were amplified from RNA. TCR CDR3 underwent first-round RT-PCR with the HTBI primer set. TCRdb reprocessed the multiplex PCR reads via MiXCR and lists one record per CDR3 protein. The sample holds hundreds of thousands of distinct CDR3 sequences, 14% to 15% seen once. The specimen sequenced was blood. These receptors originate from a woman younger than 45 with Graves' hyperthyroidism.

At least ten counts were recorded for this clonotype. V is TRBV28 and J is TRBJ2-5; D ambiguous. This CDR3 comprises 12 residues. With 7 bases removed from V and 1 base from J, the gap between germline ends came to 7 bases. Germline V gives CDR1 MDHEN, CDR2 SYDVKM. The CDR3 loop reads CASTTVQETQYF. The DNA for the CDR3 is TGTGCCAGCACAACAGTCCAAGAGACCCAGTACTTC.

This clonotype was seen ten or more times. V is TRBV20-1 and J is TRBJ2-3; D gene ambiguous. Germline V gives CDR1 DFQATT, CDR2 SNEGSKA (reference sequence). The V end lost 6 bases, the J end lost 1 base, and 14 bases lay between the germline ends. CDR3 size: 14 residues. CDR3 DNA sequence: TGCAGTGCACGACAAACGTCTGGCACAGATACGCAGTATTTT. Translation gives CSARQTSGTDTQYF.

This clonotype appeared many times. The V call is TRBV7-2, the J call TRBJ1-1; D not certain. Trimming pared 1 base from V and 8 bases from J, leaving 8 bases between. Per the germline V gene, CDR1 is SGHTA and CDR2 is FQGNSA. This CDR3 is 12 amino acids long. The CDR3 nucleotides read TGTGCCAGCAGCTTAGGTACCAGGGAAGCTTTCTTT. Protein: CASSLGTREAFF. The full variable domain, completed using reference TRBV7-2 and TRBJ1-1, is GAGVSQSPSNKVTEKGKDVELRCDPISGHTALYWYRQSLGQGLEFLIYFQGNSAPDKSGLPSDRFSAERTGGSVSTLTIQRTQQEDSAVYLCASSLGTREAFFGQGTRLTVV.

The chain uses TRBV6-2 or TRBV6-3 and TRBJ1-1, with 12 nucleotides matching TRBD1. Germline CDR1 and CDR2: MNHEY and SVGEGT. Trimming at V came to 1 base and at J to 1 base, leaving 4 bases not matched to a gene. This CDR3 comprises 17 residues. CDR3 in amino acids: CASSYFGTGGTNTEAFF. Written as DNA, the CDR3 is TGTGCCAGCAGTTACTTTGGGACAGGGGGCACGAACACTGAAGCTTTCTTT.

V is TRBV30 and J is TRBJ1-5, with D possibly being TRBD1 (6 bases). The germline gives CDR1 GTSNPN, CDR2 SVGIG (reference sequence). V lost 4 bases and J 2 bases, leaving 9 bases between the germline ends. CDR3 length: 13 residues. CDR3 nucleotide sequence: TGTGCCTGGACCAGGGGCGGCAATCAGCCCCAGCATTTT. This codes for CAWTRGGNQPQHF. Drawing the rest from reference TRBV30 and TRBJ1-5, the complete variable domain is SQTIHQWPATLVQPVGSPLSLECTVEGTSNPNLYWYRQAAGRGLQLLFYSVGIGQISSEVPQNLSASRPQDRQFILSSKKLLLSDSGFYLCAWTRGGNQPQHFGDGTRLSIL.

This clonotype was seen once. A much larger clone sits a single nucleotide away, making a read error possible. The chain uses TRBV4-1 and TRBJ2-5; D is unresolved. V was pared by 0 bases and J by 3 bases, with 11 bases between. The CDR3 extends over 15 amino acids. Per germline, CDR1 MGHRA and CDR2 YSYEKL. The CDR3 spells CASSQELTPEETQYF. Here the CDR3 DNA reads TGCGCCAGCAGCCAAGAGTTGACCCCCGAAGAGACCCAGTACTTC.

Many counts were recorded for this clonotype. The V call is TRBV5-1, the J call TRBJ1-3, with 7 bases that match TRBD1. The J segment lost 2 bases and the V segment lost 4 bases, leaving 6 bases of the junction unmatched. CDR1 and CDR2 (germline): SGHRS, YFSETQ. This CDR3 comprises 15 residues. CDR3 sequence: CASSTRTGPGNTIYF. The CDR3 DNA reads TGCGCCAGCAGCACCAGGACAGGCCCTGGAAACACCATATATTTT.

This clonotype showed up many times. CDR3 sequence reads: CASSEHGAGDYGYTF. CDR3 nucleotides: TGTGCCAGCAGTGAACATGGCGCAGGCGACTATGGCTACACCTTC. The rearrangement joins TRBV2 to TRBJ1-2; D unclear. This CDR3 spans 15 amino acids. Trimming removed 2 bases from V and 3 bases from J, with 13 bases in between. Germline V gene lookup returns CDR1 SNHLY and CDR2 FYNNEI.

The chain uses TRBV6-5 and TRBJ2-5; D may be TRBD1 or TRBD2 (6 bases each). Germline loops: CDR1 MNHEY, CDR2 SVGAGI. The ends were cut back, 0 bases at V and 5 bases at J, with 13 bases in the middle. The CDR3 has 15 residues. The CDR3 here is CASSYSRHGGETQYF. As DNA, the CDR3 is TGTGCCAGCAGTTACTCCCGACACGGGGGCGAGACCCAGTACTTC.

Many counts were recorded for this clonotype. The chain employs TRBV7-9 and TRBJ1-1, with 7 bases matching TRBD1. CDR1 and CDR2 from the germline V gene are SEHNR and FQNEAQ (reference sequence). V was clipped by 6 bases and J by 2 bases; unmatched bases: 12. The CDR3 extends over 16 amino acids. The CDR3 reads CASRSRDSYSNTEAFF. The CDR3 DNA sequence: TGTGCCAGCAGGTCCCGGGACAGCTACTCTAACACTGAAGCTTTCTTT.

CDR3 protein: CASSSTRASSYNEQFF. CDR3 bases: TGTGCCAGCAGCTCAACCCGGGCAAGCTCCTACAATGAGCAGTTCTTC. The chain is built from TRBV7-6 and TRBJ2-1; D is uncertain. Germline-derived CDR1 and CDR2 are SGHVS and FNYEAQ. CDR3 length: 16 amino acids. V was trimmed by 4 bases and J by 0 bases, leaving 13 bases between them.

The table lists this clonotype with many counts. This sequence joins TRBV2 and TRBJ2-7; D is unclear. CDR1 and CDR2 (germline): SNHLY, FYNNEI. This CDR3 region has 15 residues. Trimming removed 3 bases at V and 2 bases at J, with 14 bases between. DNA for the CDR3: TGTGCCAGCAGTGAGGGGAACAGCATAACCTACGAGCAGTACTTC. Its protein product is CASSEGNSITYEQYF.

The table lists this clonotype with many counts. V is TRBV3-1 and J is TRBJ2-1; 8 bases fit TRBD2. J was trimmed by 8 bases and V by 4 bases; bases with no gene match: 16. CDR3 length equals 17 residues. Germline CDR1 is LGHDT and CDR2 is YNNKEL (reference sequence). The CDR3 spells CASSLEITSGVGDEQFF. In DNA, the CDR3 is TGTGCCAGCAGCCTAGAGATCACTAGCGGTGTCGGCGATGAGCAGTTCTTC.

The chain couples TRBV10-3 to TRBJ1-6; D ambiguous. Germline V gene lookup returns CDR1 ENHRY and CDR2 SYGVKD. The V end was cut by 3 bases, the J end by 0 bases, with 6 bases between. CDR3 size: 15 residues. As DNA, the CDR3 is TGTGCCATCAGTGAAGGTAGCTCCTATAATTCACCCCTCCACTTT. Protein: CAISEGSSYNSPLHF.